Listed below are T cell receptor beta chains from one sample, sequenced in a study of lymphopenia after photon versus proton radiotherapy. Assay used: immunoSEQ multiplex PCR; TCRdb lists only in-frame clones, some missing. This sample has about 34,000 clones; approximately 87% occur once, and the top ten carry about 14%. This sample comprised peripheral blood, obtained from a patient treated with proton-based radiotherapy. The receptors originated from a woman in her sixties or seventies with pancreatic cancer. Both conserved end residues are part of each CDR3. A D gene is named only where the DNA matches it firmly. Only some rows state a clone size, as once, few, many or a class for expanded clones.

d_gene | abundance | j_gene | v_gene | CDR3aa | CDR3nt
. | . | TRBJ2-7 | TRBV7-2 | CASSLGGPYEQYF | TGTGCCAGCAGCTTAGGTGGACCCTACGAGCAGTACTTC
. | . | TRBJ1-2 | TRBV5-1 | CASREPSGQGYTF | TGCGCCAGCCGCGAACCCTCAGGGCAAGGCTACACCTTC
. | . | TRBJ2-6 | TRBV21-1 | CASSKGSCVLTF | TGTGCCAGCAGCAAAGGGTCCTGCGTCCTGACTTTC
. | once | TRBJ2-7 | TRBV19 | CASSIEEGYEQYF | TGTGCCAGTAGTATAGAGGAGGGGTACGAGCAGTACTTC
TRBD1 | few | TRBJ1-2 | TRBV28 | CASSSMTDRKGDYGYTF | TGTGCCAGCAGTTCTATGACGGACAGGAAGGGGGACTATGGCTACACCTTC
TRBD1 | . | TRBJ1-3 | TRBV4-1 | CASSLILPTGGARNTIYF | TGCGCCAGCAGCCTAATCCTCCCTACAGGGGGCGCGAGGAACACCATATATTTT
. | . | TRBJ2-1 | TRBV6-5 | CASRVGTLNNNEQFF | TGTGCCAGCAGGGTCGGGACACTAAATAACAATGAGCAGTTCTTC
. | . | TRBJ1-3 | TRBV7-8 | CASSLGRGISGNTIYF | TGTGCCAGCAGCTTAGGAAGGGGGATCTCTGGAAACACCATATATTTT
. | . | TRBJ2-5 | TRBV27 | CASRGAWETQYF | TGTGCCAGCAGGGGGGCCTGGGAGACCCAGTACTTC
TRBD1 | few | TRBJ2-5 | TRBV7-6 | CASSFRQGAWETQYF | TGTGCCAGCAGCTTTAGACAGGGGGCTTGGGAGACCCAGTACTTC
TRBD1 | . | TRBJ1-3 | TRBV10-3 | CAISDSGQGTDTIYF | TGTGCCATCAGTGATTCGGGACAGGGTACGGACACCATATATTTT
. | . | TRBJ2-5 | TRBV4-1 | CASSRGEADQETQYF | TGCGCCAGCAGCCGAGGGGAAGCGGACCAAGAGACCCAGTACTTC
. | medium-sized | TRBJ2-1 | TRBV19 | CASSIGPLEHNEQFF | TGTGCCAGTAGTATAGGTCCCCTCGAACACAATGAGCAGTTCTTC
. | . | TRBJ1-1 | TRBV7-2 | CASSSYTEAFF | TGTGCCAGCAGCTCCTACACTGAAGCTTTCTTT
. | few | TRBJ2-7 | TRBV4-2 | CASSQEISGYYEQYF | TGTGCCAGCAGCCAAGAGATTAGCGGATACTACGAGCAGTACTTC
. | . | TRBJ2-7 | TRBV18 | CASSYRQMDEQYF | TGTGCCAGCTCGTATAGACAAATGGACGAGCAGTACTTC
TRBD2 | . | TRBJ2-7 | TRBV4-2 | CASTRLAGELNEQYF | TGTGCCAGCACCCGACTAGCGGGAGAATTAAACGAGCAGTACTTC
. | . | TRBJ2-1 | TRBV5-1 | CASGARPNLNNEQFF | TGCGCCAGCGGCGCACGGCCCAACCTCAACAATGAGCAGTTCTTC